The 20 T cell receptor beta chains below come from one sample, sequenced in a study of shared clonotypes between healthy human individuals. Sequencing used immunoSEQ multiplex PCR; TCRdb keeps in-frame clones, though not all of them. The sample has fewer than 2.5 million clones; 80% to 95% are singletons. The sample was naive CD4+ T cells from PBMCs. This sample's subset: CD45RA+ positively selected. The receptors here all came from a man between 18 and 29 years old in good health. Some clones in this sample may be carry-over from other donors' samples.

This clone has just one count. The CDR3 spells CASSIGRGQGYEKLFF. In DNA, the CDR3 is TGTGCCAGTAGTATCGGTAGGGGACAGGGGTATGAAAAACTGTTTTTT. This chain uses TRBV19 with TRBJ1-4; TRBD1 agrees at 10 bases. CDR3 size: 16 residues. The germline CDR1 and CDR2 sequences are LNHDA and SQIVND (reference sequence). V was pared by 3 bases and J by 6 bases, with 7 bases of the junction left unmatched. The entire variable domain, with the rest obtained from reference TRBV19 and TRBJ1-4, is as follows: DGGITQSPKYLFRKEGQNVTLSCEQNLNHDAMYWYRQDPGQGLRLIYYSQIVNDFQKGDIAEGYSVSREKKESFPLTVTSAQKNPTAFYLCASSIGRGQGYEKLFFGSGTQLSVL.

The chain joins TRBV5-6 to TRBJ2-1; D uncertain. CDR1 is SGHDT and CDR2 is YYEEEE in the germline V gene. CDR3 length: 16 amino acids. The germline V and J ends were trimmed by 1 base and 0 bases, with 11 bases remaining between them. The CDR3, as DNA: TGTGCCAGCAGCTTGAGGAGCGTGGCCTCCTACAATGAGCAGTTCTTC. Translation gives CASSLRSVASYNEQFF.

This sequence joins TRBV10-3 and TRBJ2-5, with 8 bases aligning to TRBD1. The CDR3 length is 15 residues. J was trimmed by 4 bases and V by 5 bases; bases with no gene match: 9. CDR1 and CDR2 from the germline V gene are ENHRY and SYGVKD. The CDR3, as DNA: TGTGCCATCAGTAAGAGACAGGGGAGTATAGAGACCCAGTACTTC. Residues: CAISKRQGSIETQYF.

V gene TRBV4-3 combines with J gene TRBJ2-3; 10 positions agree with TRBD2. Germline V gene sequence: CDR1 LGHNA, CDR2 YSLEER. This CDR3 spans 16 amino acids. The V gene end was trimmed by 3 bases and the J gene end by 0 bases; junction bases not matched to a gene: 3. CDR3 DNA: TGCGCCAGCAGCCACGGACTAGCGGCGAGCACAGATACGCAGTATTTT. Translated, it gives CASSHGLAASTDTQYF.

This CDR3 is CASSQGIPARGYTF. In DNA form, the CDR3 reads TGCGCCAGCAGCCAAGGAATCCCCGCCCGTGGCTACACCTTC. This chain connects TRBV4-1 to TRBJ1-2; no clear D. The CDR3 runs to 14 residues. Germline values: CDR1 MGHRA, CDR2 YSYEKL. V was pared by 1 base and J by 7 bases, with 13 bases between.

As concerns this clone: Other DNA sequences in this specimen translate into the identical CDR3. The V and J genes are TRBV7-2 and TRBJ2-7; 7 bases agree with TRBD1. The CDR3 extends over 13 amino acids. V lost 0 bases, J lost 7 bases, and 3 bases stayed unmatched. Germline V lookup: CDR1 SGHTA, CDR2 FQGNSA. The CDR3 reads CASSLANRGEQYF. CDR3 nucleotide sequence: TGTGCCAGCAGCTTAGCCAACAGGGGTGAGCAGTACTTC.

The chain links TRBV7-8 to TRBJ2-5, with D hard to call. V was cut by 10 bases and J by 7 bases, with 16 bases left in between. This CDR3 is 12 amino acids long. In germline, CDR1 is SGHVS, CDR2 FQNEAQ. The CDR3 DNA reads as TGTGCCACCCGCTCAACGGGTTGGACCCAGTACTTC. It is translated as CATRSTGWTQYF.

The chain carries TRBV27 and TRBJ2-7; 9 nucleotides align to TRBD1. The CDR3 totals 14 residues. Germline V lookup: CDR1 MNHEY, CDR2 SMNVEV (reference sequence). The J segment lost 2 bases and the V segment lost 7 bases, leaving 6 bases of the junction unmatched. CDR3: CASTLRQGAYEQYF. The CDR3 DNA reads TGTGCCAGCACCCTGAGACAGGGGGCCTACGAGCAGTACTTC.

Note on this clone: The sample contains more than one DNA sequence encoding this CDR3. The chain links TRBV5-1 to TRBJ1-5, with 8 bases aligning to TRBD1. Germline loops: CDR1 SGHRS, CDR2 YFSETQ. J was trimmed by 3 bases and V by 3 bases; bases with no gene match: 2. CDR3 length: 14 residues. The CDR3 DNA follows: TGCGCCAGCAGCTCGACAGGGGTCAATCAGCCCCAGCATTTT. Amino acid sequence: CASSSTGVNQPQHF.

J is TRBJ1-2 and V is TRBV6-6; TRBD1 aligns across 11 bases. V was clipped by 10 bases and J by 4 bases; unmatched bases: 8. Germline V gene lookup returns CDR1 MNHNY and CDR2 SVGAGI (reference sequence). The CDR3 is 14 amino acids. The CDR3 sequence is CATRGQGASYGYTF. Here the CDR3 DNA reads TGTGCCACCAGAGGACAGGGGGCTAGCTATGGCTACACCTTC.

The J gene is TRBJ2-5, the V gene TRBV28, with TRBD1 identical over 8 bases. V dropped 5 bases and J dropped 7; count of bases not matched to a gene: 9. CDR1 MDHEN and CDR2 SYDVKM come from the germline V gene. CDR3 length equals 14 residues. CDR3 amino acids: CASSITGGVWTQYF. In DNA form, the CDR3 reads TGTGCCAGCAGTATTACAGGGGGAGTATGGACCCAGTACTTC.

The CDR3 loop reads CASSHRARGSHYGYTF. For the CDR3, the DNA is TGTGCCAGCAGCCACAGGGCCCGAGGCTCCCACTATGGCTACACCTTC. This chain joins TRBV21-1 and TRBJ1-2; TRBD1 reflects the table's D call only, with no check against the DNA. TRBV21-1 counts as a pseudogene. CDR3 size: 16 residues.

To note about this clone: Other DNA sequences in this sample translate to the same CDR3. CDR3 DNA: TGCGCCAGCAGCTTGGTGGGAGGGTCGGAGACCCAGTACTTC. This codes for CASSLVGGSETQYF. The chain has TRBV5-1 and TRBJ2-5; TRBD2 agrees at 7 bases. The germline CDR1 and CDR2 sequences are SGHRS and YFSETQ. CDR3 size: 14 residues. Trimming took 0 bases from V and 5 from J; bases not matched to a gene: 4.

J is TRBJ2-3 and V is TRBV29-1, with 9 bases lining up with TRBD1. The germline gives CDR1 SQVTM, CDR2 ANQGSEA. The V and J ends lost 7 bases and 0 bases, in that order; junction bases with no gene match: 8. This CDR3 is 15 amino acids long. CDR3 bases: TGCAGCGCCAGTCGCGGGACAGGGAGCACAGATACGCAGTATTTT. Its translation: CSASRGTGSTDTQYF.

CDR3 region: CASSLDSGTGNEQFF. The CDR3 bases are TGTGCCAGCAGCTTGGATTCGGGGACAGGTAATGAGCAGTTCTTC. The chain recombines TRBV5-4 with TRBJ2-1; TRBD1 matches 8 bases. The V segment lost 0 bases and the J segment 7 bases; nucleotides outside the gene matches: 6. This CDR3 has 15 amino acids. Germline loops: CDR1 SGHNT, CDR2 YYREEE (reference sequence).

V usage is TRBV7-8 and J usage is TRBJ1-1; no definite D call. The CDR3 length is 15 residues. V was pared by 0 bases and J by 0 bases, with 8 bases between. Germline values: CDR1 SGHVS, CDR2 FQNEAQ. The CDR3 is CASSLARQMNTEAFF. The DNA of the CDR3 is TGTGCCAGCAGCTTAGCGCGTCAGATGAACACTGAAGCTTTCTTT.

In its sample, this clone was seen a few times. The rearrangement joins TRBV20-1 to TRBJ1-2, with TRBD1 as a possible D gene (5 bases). This CDR3 comprises 11 residues. CDR1 is DFQATT and CDR2 is SNEGSKA in the germline V gene (reference sequence). Trimming removed 1 base at V and 12 bases at J, with 12 bases between. The CDR3 is CSARVFTGHTF. As DNA, the CDR3 is TGCAGTGCTAGAGTCTTTACGGGACACACCTTC.

The V call is TRBV19, the J call TRBJ1-3, with D tentatively TRBD1 (5 bases). The V gene's germline CDR1 is LNHDA and CDR2 SQIVND (reference sequence). This CDR3 is 16 amino acids long. V gave up 7 bases and J gave up 3 bases, with 19 bases separating them. The CDR3 region is CASNSDWGPGGNTIYF. DNA of the CDR3: TGTGCCAGTAATTCCGACTGGGGACCAGGTGGAAACACCATATATTTT.

The V call is TRBV28, the J call TRBJ2-4; TRBD2 is a possible D gene (6 bases). The V gene lost 3 bases and the J gene lost 3 bases, with 27 bases spanning the gap. CDR1 is MDHEN and CDR2 is SYDVKM in the germline V gene. CDR3 length: 20 amino acids. CDR3 residues: CASSLPLTTGRRRDKNIQYF. The DNA of the CDR3 is TGTGCCAGCAGTTTGCCCCTGACTACGGGCAGGAGGCGGGACAAAAACATTCAGTACTTC.

In regard to this clone: Other DNA sequences from this sample encode an identical CDR3 as well. The rearrangement links TRBV6-5 to TRBJ2-7; a possible D gene is TRBD1 (6 bases). The CDR3 length is 12 residues. With 5 bases removed from V and 1 base from J, the gap between germline ends came to 6 bases. Germline V gene lookup returns CDR1 MNHEY and CDR2 SVGAGI. The chain's CDR3 is CASSQGSYEQYF. As DNA, the CDR3 is TGTGCCAGCAGTCAGGGGTCCTACGAGCAGTACTTC.